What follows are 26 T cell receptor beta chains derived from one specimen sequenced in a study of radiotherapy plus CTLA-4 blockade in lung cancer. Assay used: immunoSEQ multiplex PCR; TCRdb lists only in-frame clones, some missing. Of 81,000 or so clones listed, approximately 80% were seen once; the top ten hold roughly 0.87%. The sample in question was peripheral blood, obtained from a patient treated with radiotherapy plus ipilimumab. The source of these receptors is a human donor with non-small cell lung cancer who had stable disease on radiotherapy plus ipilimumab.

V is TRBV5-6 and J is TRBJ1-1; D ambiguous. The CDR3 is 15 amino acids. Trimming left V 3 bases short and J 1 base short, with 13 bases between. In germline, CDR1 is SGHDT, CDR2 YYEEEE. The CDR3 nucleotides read TGTGCCAGCAGCTCCCCGGCCCGGGGGAACACTGAAGCTTTCTTT. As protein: CASSSPARGNTEAFF.

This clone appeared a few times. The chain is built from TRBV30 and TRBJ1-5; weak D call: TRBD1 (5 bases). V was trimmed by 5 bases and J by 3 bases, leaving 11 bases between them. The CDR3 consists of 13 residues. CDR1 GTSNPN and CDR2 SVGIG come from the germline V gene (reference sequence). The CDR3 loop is CAWSKGTNQPQHF. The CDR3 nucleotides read TGTGCCTGGTCTAAGGGGACCAATCAGCCCCAGCATTTT.

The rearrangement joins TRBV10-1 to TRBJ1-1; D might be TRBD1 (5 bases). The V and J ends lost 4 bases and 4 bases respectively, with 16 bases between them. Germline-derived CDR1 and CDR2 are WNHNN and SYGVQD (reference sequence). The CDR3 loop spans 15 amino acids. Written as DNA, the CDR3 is TGCGCCAGCAGTGGGGGACGCGGAAGGGCCACTGAAGCTTTCTTT. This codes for CASSGGRGRATEAFF.

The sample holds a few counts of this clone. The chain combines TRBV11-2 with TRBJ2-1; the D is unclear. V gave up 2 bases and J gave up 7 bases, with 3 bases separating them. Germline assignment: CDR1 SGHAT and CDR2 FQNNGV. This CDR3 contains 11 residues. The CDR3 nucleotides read TGTGCCAGCAGCTTAATTAATGAGCAGTTCTTC. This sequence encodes CASSLINEQFF.

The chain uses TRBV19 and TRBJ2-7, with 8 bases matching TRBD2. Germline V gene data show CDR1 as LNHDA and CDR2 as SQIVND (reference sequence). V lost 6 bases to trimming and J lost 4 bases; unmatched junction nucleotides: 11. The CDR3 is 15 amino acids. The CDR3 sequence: CASSQNSGGGYEQYF. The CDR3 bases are TGTGCCAGTAGCCAAAACAGCGGGGGAGGTTACGAGCAGTACTTC.

Here the CDR3 DNA reads TGTGCCAGTAGTGGGGTAGCGGGACACAATGAGCAGTTCTTC. This encodes CASSGVAGHNEQFF. The V call is TRBV19, the J call TRBJ2-1, with 8 bases that match TRBD2. J gave up 5 bases and V 5 bases, and 5 bases lay outside the gene matches. Germline loops: CDR1 LNHDA, CDR2 SQIVND (reference sequence). The CDR3 is 14 amino acids. Using reference TRBV19 and TRBJ2-1 for the parts outside the CDR3, the full variable domain is DGGITQSPKYLFRKEGQNVTLSCEQNLNHDAMYWYRQDPGQGLRLIYYSQIVNDFQKGDIAEGYSVSREKKESFPLTVTSAQKNPTAFYLCASSGVAGHNEQFFGPGTRLTVL.

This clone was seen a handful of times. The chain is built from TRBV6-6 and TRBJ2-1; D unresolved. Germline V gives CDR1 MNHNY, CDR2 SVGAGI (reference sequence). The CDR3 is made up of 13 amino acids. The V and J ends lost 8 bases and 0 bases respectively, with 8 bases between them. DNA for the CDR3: TGTGCCAGCCGGGCTAGCTCCTACAATGAGCAGTTCTTC. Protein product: CASRASSYNEQFF.

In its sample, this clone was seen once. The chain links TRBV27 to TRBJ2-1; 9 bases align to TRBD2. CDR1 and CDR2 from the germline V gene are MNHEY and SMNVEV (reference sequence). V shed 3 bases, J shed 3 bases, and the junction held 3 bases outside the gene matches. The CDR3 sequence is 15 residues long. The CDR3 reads CASSFMTSGYNEQFF. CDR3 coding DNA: TGTGCCAGCAGTTTCATGACTAGCGGCTACAATGAGCAGTTCTTC.

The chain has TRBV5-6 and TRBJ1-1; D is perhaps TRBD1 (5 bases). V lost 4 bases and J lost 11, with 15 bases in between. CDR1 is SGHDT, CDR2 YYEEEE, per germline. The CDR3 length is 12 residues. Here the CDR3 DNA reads TGTGCCAGCAGCGGGGGACCCCGGGAGGCTTTCTTT. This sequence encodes CASSGGPREAFF.

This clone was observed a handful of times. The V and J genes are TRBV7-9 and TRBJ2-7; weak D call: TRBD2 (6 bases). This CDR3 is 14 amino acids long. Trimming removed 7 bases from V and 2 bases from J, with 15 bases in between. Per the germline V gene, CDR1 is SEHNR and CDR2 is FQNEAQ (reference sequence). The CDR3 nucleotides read TGTGCCAGCACTCGATCGGGACTCGCCTACGAGCAGTACTTC. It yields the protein CASTRSGLAYEQYF.

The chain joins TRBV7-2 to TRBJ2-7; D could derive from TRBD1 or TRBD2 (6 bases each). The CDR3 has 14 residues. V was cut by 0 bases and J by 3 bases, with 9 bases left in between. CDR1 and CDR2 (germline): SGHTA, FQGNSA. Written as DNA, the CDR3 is TGTGCCAGCAGCTTAGCGGGGGGCGGCTACGAGCAGTACTTC. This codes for CASSLAGGGYEQYF.

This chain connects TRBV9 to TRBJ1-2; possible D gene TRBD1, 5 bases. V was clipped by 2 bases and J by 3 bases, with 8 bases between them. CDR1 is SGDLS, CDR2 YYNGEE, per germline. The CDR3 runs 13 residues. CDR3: CASSVAGHYGYTF. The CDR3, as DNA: TGTGCCAGCAGCGTGGCAGGGCACTATGGCTACACCTTC.

CDR3 residues: CASSEGQAGYEQYF. As DNA, the CDR3 is TGTGCCAGCAGTGAAGGACAGGCGGGGTACGAGCAGTACTTC. The chain links TRBV2 to TRBJ2-5, with D perhaps matching TRBD1 or TRBD2 (6 bases each). With the DNA end fitting TRBJ2-7 better, the J assignment may be wrong. The CDR3 loop spans 14 amino acids. CDR1 is SNHLY, CDR2 FYNNEI, per germline.

DNA for the CDR3: TGTGCCAGCTCACCTAGGGTGACGGAGGCCCAGCATTTT. Translated: CASSPRVTEAQHF. The chain has TRBV18 and TRBJ1-5, with D unclear. Trimming pared 3 bases from V and 11 bases from J, leaving 14 bases between. CDR1 is KGHSH and CDR2 is LQKENI in the germline V gene. CDR3 length equals 13 residues.

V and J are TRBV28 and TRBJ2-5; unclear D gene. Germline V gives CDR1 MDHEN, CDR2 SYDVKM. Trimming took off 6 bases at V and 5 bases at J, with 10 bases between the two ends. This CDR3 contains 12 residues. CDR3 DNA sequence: TGTGCCAGCAGGCCCCCTGGGGAGACCCAGTACTTC. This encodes CASRPPGETQYF.

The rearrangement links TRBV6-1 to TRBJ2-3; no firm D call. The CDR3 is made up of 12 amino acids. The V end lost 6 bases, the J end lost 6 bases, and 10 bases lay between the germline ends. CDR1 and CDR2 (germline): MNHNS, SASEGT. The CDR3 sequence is CASRPVGDTQYF. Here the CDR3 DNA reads TGTGCCAGCAGACCGGTGGGGGATACGCAGTATTTT.

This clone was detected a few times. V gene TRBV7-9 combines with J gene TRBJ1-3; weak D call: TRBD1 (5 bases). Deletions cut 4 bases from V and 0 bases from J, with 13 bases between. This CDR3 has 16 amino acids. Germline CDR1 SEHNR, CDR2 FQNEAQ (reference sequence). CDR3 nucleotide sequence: TGTGCCAGCAGCTCAAGGGACGGGGGCTCTGGAAACACCATATATTTT. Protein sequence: CASSSRDGGSGNTIYF.

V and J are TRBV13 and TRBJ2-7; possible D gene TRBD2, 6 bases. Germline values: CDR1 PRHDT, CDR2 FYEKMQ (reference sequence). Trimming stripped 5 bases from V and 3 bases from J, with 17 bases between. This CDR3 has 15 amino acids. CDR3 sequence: CASSQTAGPYYEQYF. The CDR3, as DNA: TGTGCCAGCAGCCAAACAGCGGGTCCTTACTACGAGCAGTACTTC.

CDR3 amino acids: CASRHELRDKLFF. The DNA of the CDR3 is TGCGCCAGCAGACATGAACTCCGGGACAAATTGTTTTTT. The chain couples TRBV5-1 to TRBJ1-4; the D gene is possibly TRBD1 (6 bases). V lost 5 bases and J 15 bases, leaving 20 bases between the germline ends. The CDR3 covers 13 residues. The V gene's germline CDR1 is SGHRS and CDR2 YFSETQ.

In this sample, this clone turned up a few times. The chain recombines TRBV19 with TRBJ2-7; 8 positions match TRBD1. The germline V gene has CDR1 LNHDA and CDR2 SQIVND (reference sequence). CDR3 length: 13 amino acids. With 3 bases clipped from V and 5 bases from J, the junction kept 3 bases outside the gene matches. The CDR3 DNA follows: TGTGCCAGTAGTATGGCCAGGGGGCACGAGCAGTACTTC. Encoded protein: CASSMARGHEQYF.

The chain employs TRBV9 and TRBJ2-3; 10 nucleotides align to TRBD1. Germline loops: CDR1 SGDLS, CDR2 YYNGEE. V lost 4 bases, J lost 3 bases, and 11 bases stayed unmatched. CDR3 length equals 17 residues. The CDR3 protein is CASSLRQGAGGTDTQYF. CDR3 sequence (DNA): TGTGCCAGCAGCCTTCGACAGGGGGCCGGCGGGACAGATACGCAGTATTTT.

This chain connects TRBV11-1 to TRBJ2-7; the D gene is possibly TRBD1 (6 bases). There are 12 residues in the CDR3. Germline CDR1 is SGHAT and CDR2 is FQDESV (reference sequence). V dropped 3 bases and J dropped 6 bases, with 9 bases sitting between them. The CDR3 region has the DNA TGTGCCAGCAGCTTGGCCAGGGGCGAGCAGTACTTC. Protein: CASSLARGEQYF. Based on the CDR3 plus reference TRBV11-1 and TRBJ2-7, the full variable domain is EAEVAQSPRYKITEKSQAVAFWCDPISGHATLYWYRQILGQGPELLVQFQDESVVDDSQLPKDRFSAERLKGVDSTLKIQPAELGDSAMYLCASSLARGEQYFGPGTRLTVT.

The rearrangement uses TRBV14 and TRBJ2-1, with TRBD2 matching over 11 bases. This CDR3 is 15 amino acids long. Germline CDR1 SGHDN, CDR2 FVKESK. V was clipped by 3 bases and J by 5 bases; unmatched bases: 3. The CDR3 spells CASSHSGGANNEQFF. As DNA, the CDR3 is TGTGCCAGCAGCCATAGCGGGGGGGCAAACAATGAGCAGTTCTTC.

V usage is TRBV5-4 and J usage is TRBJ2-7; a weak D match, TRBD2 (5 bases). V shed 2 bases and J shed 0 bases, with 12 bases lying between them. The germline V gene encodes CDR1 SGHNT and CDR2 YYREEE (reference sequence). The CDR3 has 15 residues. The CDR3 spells CASSFDEGISYEQYF. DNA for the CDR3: TGTGCCAGCAGCTTCGACGAGGGAATCTCCTACGAGCAGTACTTC.

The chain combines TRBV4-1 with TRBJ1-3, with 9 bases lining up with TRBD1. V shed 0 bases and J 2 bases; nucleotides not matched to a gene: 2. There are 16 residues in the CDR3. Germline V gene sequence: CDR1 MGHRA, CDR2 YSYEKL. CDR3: CASSQEGTGTGNTIYF. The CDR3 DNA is TGCGCCAGCAGCCAAGAAGGGACAGGGACTGGAAACACCATATATTTT.

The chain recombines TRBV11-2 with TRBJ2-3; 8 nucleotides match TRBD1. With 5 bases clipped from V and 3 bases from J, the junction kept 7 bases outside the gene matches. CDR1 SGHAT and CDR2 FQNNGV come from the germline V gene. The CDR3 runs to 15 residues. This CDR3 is CASSTRQGTTDTQYF. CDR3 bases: TGTGCCAGCAGCACCCGACAGGGGACGACAGATACGCAGTATTTT.